These 27 T cell receptor beta chains were sequenced from one sample in a study of blood T cells in healthy people across ages. Then a second PCR, running roughly 7 to 11 cycles, was carried out with a sample-barcoded 5' primer and a J-beta primer mix. TCRdb recomputed calls from the 5' RACE reads with MiXCR, one row per CDR3 protein. In the table there are around 1,000,000 distinct CDR3 sequences, under 30% of which are singletons. This same sample was also taken into another study, of T cells of mothers and their children.

The sequencing sample was made of blood. These receptors came from a girl aged 2 to 10 in good health.

This clonotype has only a few counts. The V gene is TRBV9, the J gene TRBJ2-1; D remains unclear. The germline V and J ends were trimmed by 4 bases and 2 bases, with 13 bases remaining between them. The germline gives CDR1 SGDLS, CDR2 YYNGEE. The CDR3 totals 15 residues. CDR3 loop: CASSPPLTAYNEQFF. The CDR3 DNA reads as TGTGCCAGCAGCCCCCCGTTAACGGCCTACAATGAGCAGTTCTTC.

This clonotype has only a few counts. The chain recombines TRBV20-1 with TRBJ2-1; D possibly corresponds to TRBD2 (5 bases). The CDR3 runs 12 residues. V lost 4 bases and J lost 8, with 12 bases in between. Per the germline V gene, CDR1 is DFQATT and CDR2 is SNEGSKA (reference sequence). CDR3 loop: CSAKRGYYEQFF. CDR3 DNA: TGCAGTGCTAAGAGAGGGTACTATGAGCAGTTCTTC.

This chain links TRBV27 with TRBJ2-5; possible D gene TRBD2, 5 bases. Germline V CDR1 and CDR2: MNHEY, SMNVEV (reference sequence). V lost 7 bases and J 4 bases, leaving 16 bases between the germline ends. The CDR3 covers 14 residues. This CDR3 reads CASTLRTPRETQYF. The CDR3 DNA is TGTGCCAGCACCCTCCGGACTCCAAGAGAGACCCAGTACTTC.

J is TRBJ2-1 and V is TRBV28; TRBD1 agrees at 7 bases. Matching the DNA end better, TRBJ2-7 makes the J call doubtful. The CDR3 is 16 residues long. Germline lookup yields CDR1 MDHEN and CDR2 SYDVKM. The CDR3 DNA reads TGTGCCAGCAGTTTGACTGCGACAGGGAGTAGCGACGAGCAGTACTTC. Translating it yields CASSLTATGSSDEQYF.

The gene calls are TRBV29-1 and TRBJ1-1, with no clear D. Germline V gives CDR1 SQVTM, CDR2 ANQGSEA. V lost 6 bases and J lost 6, with 14 bases in between. CDR3 length: 12 residues. The CDR3 is CSVYASDPEAFF. In DNA form, the CDR3 reads TGCAGCGTCTACGCCTCAGATCCTGAAGCTTTCTTT.

The CDR3 sequence is CASSSGQGGLNEKLFF. The CDR3 nucleotides are TGTGCCAGCAGCTCTGGACAGGGGGGACTTAATGAAAAACTGTTTTTT. The chain recombines TRBV5-5 with TRBJ1-4; TRBD1 matches 10 bases. This CDR3 region has 16 residues. J gave up 4 bases and V 3 bases, and 6 bases lay outside the gene matches. CDR1 and CDR2 (germline): SGHKS, YYEKEE (reference sequence).

This rearrangement joins TRBV11-2 to TRBJ1-4, with 12 positions matching TRBD1. This CDR3 has 16 residues. Trimming at V came to 3 bases and at J to 10 bases, leaving 9 bases not matched to a gene. Germline loops: CDR1 SGHAT, CDR2 FQNNGV. CDR3 sequence reads: CASSFAGTGGDGKLFF. The CDR3 region has the DNA TGTGCCAGCAGCTTCGCCGGGACAGGGGGCGATGGAAAACTGTTTTTT. Based on the CDR3 plus reference TRBV11-2 and TRBJ1-4, the full variable domain is EAGVAQSPRYKIIEKRQSVAFWCNPISGHATLYWYQQILGQGPKLLIQFQNNGVVDDSQLPKDRFSAERLKGVDSTLKIQPAKLEDSAVYLCASSFAGTGGDGKLFFGSGTQLSVL.

The gene calls are TRBV28 and TRBJ2-5; 9 bases are a match to TRBD1. The J call may be mistaken, given a closer DNA end match to TRBJ2-7. The CDR3 consists of 14 residues. Germline CDR1 and CDR2: MDHEN and SYDVKM. The CDR3 DNA follows: TGTGCCAGCAGGGGACAGGGCGGCCCCTACGAGCAGTACTTC. Its protein product is CASRGQGGPYEQYF.

Points on this clonotype: A much more abundant neighbour one base away suggests this may be a read error. For the CDR3, the DNA is TGTGCCAGCAGCGTAGCCCAGCGGAACACTGAAGCTTTCTTT. It is translated as CASSVAQRNTEAFF. The rearrangement joins TRBV9 to TRBJ1-1; D is uncertain. The V gene lost 0 bases and the J gene lost 1 base, with 7 bases spanning the gap. This CDR3 has 14 residues. The germline gives CDR1 SGDLS, CDR2 YYNGEE.

The rearrangement joins TRBV6-2 or TRBV6-3 to TRBJ2-5; D is ambiguous. V dropped 8 bases and J dropped 4 bases, with 8 bases sitting between them. The germline gives CDR1 MNHEY, CDR2 SVGEGT. The CDR3 covers 11 residues. CDR3 in amino acids: CASGLPETQYF. The CDR3 region has the DNA TGTGCCAGCGGCCTGCCAGAGACCCAGTACTTC.

CDR3 DNA: TGCGCCAGCAGCCAAGTCCTGGGTTCGGACGAGCAGTACTTC. Its translation is CASSQVLGSDEQYF. V and J are TRBV4-1 and TRBJ2-5; unclear D gene. TRBJ2-7 explains the end of the DNA better; the J call may be wrong. CDR3 size: 14 residues. The germline gives CDR1 MGHRA, CDR2 YSYEKL.

The chain is built from TRBV20-1 and TRBJ2-7, with 11 bases matching TRBD2. Germline lookup yields CDR1 DFQATT and CDR2 SNEGSKA (reference sequence). This CDR3 region has 15 residues. The V and J ends lost 0 bases and 0 bases, in that order; junction bases with no gene match: 1. CDR3: CSARDTSGSSYEQYF. Written as DNA, the CDR3 is TGCAGTGCTAGAGATACTAGCGGGAGCTCCTACGAGCAGTACTTC.

This clonotype was observed a few times. This rearrangement joins TRBV13 to TRBJ2-3; TRBD2 agrees at 9 bases. Trimming cost V 3 bases and J 1 base; bases outside gene matches: 2. CDR3 length: 15 residues. Germline V gives CDR1 PRHDT, CDR2 FYEKMQ (reference sequence). The CDR3: CASSFASGGTDTQYF. Here the CDR3 DNA reads TGTGCCAGCAGCTTCGCTAGCGGGGGCACAGATACGCAGTATTTT.

V and J are TRBV15 and TRBJ1-4, with D possibly TRBD1 on 6 matching bases. CDR1 is LNHNV and CDR2 is YYDKDF in the germline V gene (reference sequence). Between the trimmed V and J ends, which lost 5 bases and 6 bases, there was a span of 16 bases. The CDR3 spans 15 residues. The CDR3, as DNA: TGTGCCACCAGCGGCCGGGGGGGGCTGGATGAAAAACTGTTTTTT. Its translation is CATSGRGGLDEKLFF.

This clonotype occurred a few times. The rearrangement links TRBV20-1 to TRBJ1-2, with D unclear. Trimming left V 3 bases short and J 6 bases short, with 2 bases between. Germline V CDR1 and CDR2: DFQATT, SNEGSKA (reference sequence). The CDR3 is 9 amino acids. CDR3 sequence: CSASDGYTF. As DNA, the CDR3 is TGCAGTGCTAGCGATGGCTACACCTTC.

The rearrangement links TRBV9 to TRBJ2-7; D possibly uses TRBD1 or TRBD2 (5 bases each). The V and J ends lost 4 bases and 6 bases respectively, with 14 bases between them. The CDR3 spans 13 residues. Germline assignment: CDR1 SGDLS and CDR2 YYNGEE. The CDR3 is CASSPPGASEQYF. CDR3 sequence (DNA): TGTGCCAGCAGCCCCCCCGGGGCCTCCGAGCAGTACTTC.

In DNA form, the CDR3 reads TGTGCCAGCAGCCAAGAGGGACCGCCGGACCCAGAGGTCTATGGCTACACCTTC. This translates into CASSQEGPPDPEVYGYTF. This rearrangement joins TRBV4-2 to TRBJ1-2; weak D call: TRBD1 (5 bases). Germline-derived CDR1 and CDR2 are LGHNA and YNFKEQ. V lost 0 bases to trimming and J lost 4 bases, with 21 bases between them. The length of the CDR3 is 18 residues.

Only a few counts were recorded for this clonotype. The chain's CDR3 is CAIQTSGGPEQYF. CDR3 nucleotide sequence: TGTGCCATCCAGACTAGCGGGGGACCCGAGCAGTACTTC. The chain is built from TRBV10-3 and TRBJ2-5; 12 positions match TRBD2. TRBJ2-7 matches the DNA end more closely, so the J call is doubtful. The CDR3 has 13 residues. CDR1 is ENHRY and CDR2 is SYGVKD in the germline V gene.

This clonotype was counted between two and nine times. CDR3 sequence: CASSAGGSTYNEQFF. The CDR3, as DNA: TGTGCCAGCAGCGCGGGGGGATCTACGTACAATGAGCAGTTCTTC. The gene calls are TRBV6-5 and TRBJ2-1; 8 bases line up with TRBD2. In germline, CDR1 is MNHEY, CDR2 SVGAGI. The CDR3 extends over 15 amino acids. The V and J ends lost 6 bases and 4 bases, in that order; junction bases with no gene match: 8.

This chain links TRBV13 with TRBJ1-2; D is possibly TRBD1 (6 bases). The V and J ends lost 0 bases and 14 bases respectively, with 13 bases between them. Germline loops: CDR1 PRHDT, CDR2 FYEKMQ (reference sequence). The CDR3 totals 12 residues. The CDR3 protein is CASSLGDSLATF. The CDR3 bases are TGTGCCAGCAGCTTAGGGGACAGCTTAGCGACCTTC.

This rearrangement joins TRBV12-3 or TRBV12-4 to TRBJ1-4; D is unclear. This CDR3 region has 14 residues. The germline V and J ends were trimmed by 4 bases and 5 bases, with 11 bases remaining between them. The CDR3 region has the DNA TGTGCCAGCAGTTCAGATTGGCAGAATGAAAAACTGTTTTTT. This codes for CASSSDWQNEKLFF.

The table lists this clonotype with many counts. This sequence joins TRBV4-2 and TRBJ2-7, with 11 nucleotides matching TRBD2. The germline gives CDR1 LGHNA, CDR2 YNFKEQ. The CDR3 is 15 amino acids. V lost 0 bases to trimming and J lost 3 bases; unmatched junction nucleotides: 1. The DNA for the CDR3 is TGTGCCAGCAGCCAAGAAACTAGCGGGAGCTACGAGCAGTACTTC. It specifies CASSQETSGSYEQYF.

The chain couples TRBV5-1 to TRBJ2-1, with D possibly TRBD1 on 6 matching bases. The CDR3 contains 16 residues. The germline V and J ends were trimmed by 0 bases and 5 bases, with 15 bases remaining between them. Germline CDR1 and CDR2: SGHRS and YFSETQ. CDR3 region: CASSLEGVRGDNEQFF. In DNA, the CDR3 is TGCGCCAGCAGCTTGGAGGGGGTCAGGGGAGACAATGAGCAGTTCTTC. Complete variable domain (other parts from reference TRBV5-1 and TRBJ2-1): KAGVTQTPRYLIKTRGQQVTLSCSPISGHRSVSWYQQTPGQGLQFLFEYFSETQRNKGNFPGRFSGRQFSNSRSEMNVSTLELGDSALYLCASSLEGVRGDNEQFFGPGTRLTVL.

In its sample, this clonotype was seen a few times. The chain has TRBV7-9 and TRBJ2-1; 14 bases match TRBD2. Unmatched junction bases numbered 9, after V lost 5 bases and J lost 0 bases. Germline loops: CDR1 SEHNR, CDR2 FQNEAQ (reference sequence). The CDR3 has 19 residues. The CDR3 here is CASSRGTSGGLISYNEQFF. CDR3 nucleotides: TGTGCCAGCAGCCGTGGGACTAGCGGGGGCCTTATCTCCTACAATGAGCAGTTCTTC.

V and J are TRBV28 and TRBJ1-5, with D uncertain. Germline V lookup: CDR1 MDHEN, CDR2 SYDVKM. The V end lost 4 bases, the J end lost 6 bases, and 16 bases lay between the germline ends. The CDR3 is 15 residues long. The CDR3 coding sequence is TGTGCCAGCAGTTGGCGGGCAACTTGGAGTCAGCCCCAGCATTTT. As protein: CASSWRATWSQPQHF.

The V and J genes are TRBV5-1 and TRBJ2-2; no reliable D call. The CDR3 runs to 18 residues. Trimming removed 0 bases at V and 2 bases at J, with 17 bases between. CDR1 SGHRS and CDR2 YFSETQ come from the germline V gene. CDR3 sequence: CASSLAGPGTLNTGELFF. The CDR3, as DNA: TGCGCCAGCAGCTTGGCCGGGCCAGGTACCTTAAACACCGGGGAGCTGTTTTTT.

The rearrangement links TRBV12-3 or TRBV12-4 to TRBJ2-2, with a tentative D call TRBD2 (5 bases). The CDR3 covers 15 residues. Deletions cut 6 bases from V and 1 base from J, with 12 bases between. In nucleotides, the CDR3 is TGTGCCAGCAGACCGGGATTAGGGAACACCGGGGAGCTGTTTTTT. Its translation is CASRPGLGNTGELFF.